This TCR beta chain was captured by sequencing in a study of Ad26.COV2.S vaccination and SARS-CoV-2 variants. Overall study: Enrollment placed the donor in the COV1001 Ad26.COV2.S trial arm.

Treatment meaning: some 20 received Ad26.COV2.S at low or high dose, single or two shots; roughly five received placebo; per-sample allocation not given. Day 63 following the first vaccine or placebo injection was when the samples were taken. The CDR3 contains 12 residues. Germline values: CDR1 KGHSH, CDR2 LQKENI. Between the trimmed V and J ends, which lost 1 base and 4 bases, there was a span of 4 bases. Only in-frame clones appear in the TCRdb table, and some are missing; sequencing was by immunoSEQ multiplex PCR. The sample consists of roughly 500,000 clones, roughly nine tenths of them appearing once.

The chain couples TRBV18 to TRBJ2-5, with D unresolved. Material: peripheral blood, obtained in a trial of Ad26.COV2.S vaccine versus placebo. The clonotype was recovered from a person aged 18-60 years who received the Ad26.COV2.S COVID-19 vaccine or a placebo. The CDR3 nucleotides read TGTGCCAGCTCACCACAGTCAGAGACCCAGTACTTC. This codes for CASSPQSETQYF. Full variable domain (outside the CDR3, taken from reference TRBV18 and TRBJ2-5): NAGVMQNPRHLVRRRGQEARLRCSPMKGHSHVYWYRQLPEEGLKFMVYLQKENIIDESGMPKERFSAEFPKEGPSILRIQQVVRGDSAAYFCASSPQSETQYFGPGTRLLVL.